A selection of T cell receptor beta chains follows, all from one sample in a study of early T cells in non-severe SARS-CoV-2 infection. TCRdb analysed the 5' RACE reads with MiXCR anew, one entry per CDR3 protein. Among around 28,000 distinct CDR3 sequences listed, over 3.5% were seen once. Sequenced sample: whole blood. These receptors came from an adult who was a healthcare worker with PCR-confirmed SARS-CoV-2 infection or an uninfected control (not recorded which). Each CDR3 is given with its conserved first and last residue. D genes are given only for firm matches. Some rows mark clone size as missing; the rest say once, few, many or name a class of expanded clone.

V	D	J	size	CDR3	DNA
TRBV30	.	TRBJ2-3	.	CAWGGPGSTDTQYF	TGTGCCTGGGGGGGCCCGGGATCCACGGATACGCAGTATTTT
TRBV20-1	TRBD1	TRBJ2-7	.	CSVWTGTGLDEQHF	TGCAGTGTCTGGACAGGGACAGGGCTGGACGAGCAGCACTTC
TRBV28	TRBD2	TRBJ2-1	many	CASNLLTSGRTSYNEQFF	TGTGCCAGCAATCTGTTGACTAGCGGGAGGACCTCCTACAATGAGCAGTTCTTC
TRBV7-8	TRBD2	TRBJ2-2	few	CASSPGLAGFSGELFF	TGTGCCAGCAGCCCGGGACTAGCGGGATTTTCCGGGGAGCTGTTTTTT
TRBV28	.	TRBJ1-3	.	CASSWGPGNTIYF	TGTGCCAGCAGTTGGGGGCCTGGAAACACCATATATTTT
TRBV6-1	.	TRBJ1-1	many	CASSEAQGLPEAFF	TGTGCCAGCAGTGAAGCCCAAGGGTTACCTGAAGCTTTCTTT
TRBV6-2/TRBV6-3	.	TRBJ2-1	.	CASSRRDPGQFF	TGTGCCAGCAGTAGGCGGGACCCTGGGCAGTTCTTC
TRBV7-9	.	TRBJ1-4	.	CASSLHGEKLFF	TGTGCCAGCAGCTTACACGGGGAAAAACTGTTTTTT
TRBV7-6	TRBD2	TRBJ2-1	many	CASSSSGSAEQFF	TGTGCCAGCAGCTCTAGCGGGAGTGCTGAGCAGTTCTTC
TRBV6-1	TRBD1	TRBJ1-4	many	CASSENRGTNEKLFF	TGTGCCAGCAGTGAAAACAGGGGAACTAATGAAAAACTGTTTTTT
TRBV7-6	TRBD1	TRBJ2-7	few	CASSPGQPYEQYF	TGTGCCAGCAGCCCGGGACAGCCCTACGAGCAGTACTTC
TRBV20-1	.	TRBJ2-7	many	CSAREGGRSYEQYF	TGCAGTGCTAGAGAGGGCGGGCGCTCCTACGAGCAGTACTTC
TRBV7-2	TRBD2	TRBJ2-4	few	CASSPSGLAGGPAKNIQYF	TGTGCCAGCAGCCCATCGGGACTAGCGGGAGGGCCGGCCAAAAACATTCAGTACTTC
TRBV6-5	.	TRBJ1-2	few	CASSYPGGTRQGYTF	TGTGCCAGCAGTTACCCCGGAGGCACCCGTCAAGGCTACACCTTC
TRBV27	.	TRBJ1-4	medium-sized	CASSLSGTYNEKLFF	TGTGCCAGCAGTTTATCGGGGACTTATAATGAAAAACTGTTTTTT
TRBV28	TRBD1	TRBJ2-1	many	CASSWDSYNEQFF	TGTGCCAGCAGTTGGGACAGCTACAATGAGCAGTTCTTC
TRBV15	.	TRBJ1-5	many	CATSRDPGLGQPQHF	TGTGCCACCAGCAGAGATCCAGGGCTAGGCCAGCCCCAGCATTTT
TRBV6-5	.	TRBJ2-1	many	CASSLRRVAYNEQFF	TGTGCCAGCAGCCTACGTCGGGTTGCCTACAATGAGCAGTTCTTC